What follows are 9 T cell receptor beta chains derived from one specimen sequenced in a study of T-cell reconstitution after alpha-beta-depleted transplantation in children. As it was prepared, the TCRbeta library received unique molecular identifiers. Each CDR3 protein gets one entry after TCRdb re-called the PCR reads with MiXCR. The sample lists about 410,000 distinct CDR3 sequences, about 20% occurring once. The sample in question was PBMCs from the stem cell graft donor, obtained from the stem cell graft. Every receptor here comes from a human donor who donated a stem cell graft to a child with acute myeloid leukemia.

This clonotype has a count of ten or more. This sequence joins TRBV29-1 and TRBJ2-7; the D gene is possibly TRBD2 (5 bases). The CDR3 spans 12 residues. Trimming cost V 3 bases and J 6 bases, with 12 bases left between them. Germline V CDR1 and CDR2: SQVTM, ANQGSEA. The CDR3 nucleotides are TGCAGCGTTGACTCCCTACTAGGCGAGCAGTACTTC. It yields the protein CSVDSLLGEQYF.

This clonotype was picked up a small number of times. V usage is TRBV7-9 and J usage is TRBJ2-7; no firm D call. CDR3 size: 13 residues. Germline assignment: CDR1 SEHNR and CDR2 FQNEAQ (reference sequence). Trimming stripped 2 bases from V and 7 bases from J, with 12 bases between. CDR3 DNA: TGTGCCAGCAGCTTACTGGTGGGGTGGGAGCAGTACTTC. Its protein product is CASSLLVGWEQYF.

This clonotype has at least ten counts. J is TRBJ2-2 and V is TRBV12-3 or TRBV12-4; 8 bases line up with TRBD1. The CDR3 is 13 residues long. Losses at the gene ends were 10 bases for V and 1 base for J; bases not matched to a gene: 2. This CDR3 reads CATGTGNTGELFF. As DNA, the CDR3 is TGTGCCACCGGGACAGGGAACACCGGGGAGCTGTTTTTT.

The V gene is TRBV27, the J gene TRBJ2-7; D is possibly TRBD1 (6 bases). There are 16 residues in the CDR3. CDR1 and CDR2 from the germline V gene are MNHEY and SMNVEV (reference sequence). Trimming left V 5 bases short and J 0 bases short, with 17 bases between. The CDR3 spells CASSTKQGRSSYEQYF. Written as DNA, the CDR3 is TGTGCCAGCAGTACAAAACAGGGTCGGAGCTCCTACGAGCAGTACTTC.

This clonotype came up a few times. The rearrangement uses TRBV9 and TRBJ2-3; D is unresolved. Trimming cost V 0 bases and J 3 bases, with 11 bases left between them. The CDR3 contains 15 residues. Germline CDR1 and CDR2: SGDLS and YYNGEE. CDR3 region: CASSVERTMTDTQYF. CDR3 nucleotide sequence: TGTGCCAGCAGCGTAGAGAGGACCATGACAGATACGCAGTATTTT.

V and J are TRBV20-1 and TRBJ2-3; D is unresolved. Germline values: CDR1 DFQATT, CDR2 SNEGSKA (reference sequence). The CDR3 has 13 residues. V lost 4 bases to trimming and J lost 1 base, with 9 bases between them. This CDR3 reads CSATPDGTDTQYF. The CDR3 nucleotides read TGCAGTGCTACGCCGGACGGCACAGATACGCAGTATTTT.

This clonotype was seen only a few times. The J gene is TRBJ1-5, the V gene TRBV7-2; TRBD1 matches 11 bases. V gave up 1 base and J gave up 6 bases; unmatched junction bases: 11. This CDR3 region has 18 residues. CDR1 is SGHTA and CDR2 is FQGNSA in the germline V gene. CDR3 nucleotide sequence: TGTGCCAGCAGCTTAGTGCGCGGGACAGGGGGTAATTCTCAGCCCCAGCATTTT. Translated, it gives CASSLVRGTGGNSQPQHF. Looking up the rest from reference TRBV7-2 and TRBJ1-5 gives the full variable domain: GAGVSQSPSNKVTEKGKDVELRCDPISGHTALYWYRQSLGQGLEFLIYFQGNSAPDKSGLPSDRFSAERTGGSVSTLTIQRTQQEDSAVYLCASSLVRGTGGNSQPQHFGDGTRLSIL.

This clonotype was detected ten times or more. The chain combines TRBV20-1 with TRBJ2-5; TRBD1 matches 7 bases. The CDR3 extends over 16 amino acids. V gave up 2 bases and J gave up 0 bases; unmatched junction bases: 9. From germline, CDR1 is DFQATT and CDR2 SNEGSKA (reference sequence). CDR3 nucleotide sequence: TGCAGTGCTAGAAAGGGGACAGCCAGGAACCAAGAGACCCAGTACTTC. This encodes CSARKGTARNQETQYF.

This clonotype was detected ten times or more. The rearrangement uses TRBV20-1 and TRBJ2-7; D not certain. CDR1 is DFQATT and CDR2 is SNEGSKA in the germline V gene (reference sequence). Trimming removed 1 base at V and 0 bases at J, with 10 bases between. The CDR3 is 14 residues long. In DNA, the CDR3 is TGCAGTGCTAGAGCGCCCCAGAGCTCCTACGAGCAGTACTTC. Translated: CSARAPQSSYEQYF.